This T cell receptor beta chain was profiled in a study of immune characterization of retroperitoneal liposarcoma. CDR1 and CDR2 (germline): SGHVS, FQNEAQ. V lost 1 base and J 3 bases, leaving 10 bases between the germline ends. The CDR3 has 15 residues. TCRdb reprocessed the PCR reads via MiXCR and lists one record per CDR3 protein. The sample lists about 10,000 distinct CDR3 sequences; roughly a quarter were seen once. This clonotype was counted ten times or more. The V gene is TRBV7-8, the J gene TRBJ2-1, with D possibly matching TRBD2 (5 bases). Sequencing was carried out using tumor tissue. The sequence came from a female donor with retroperitoneal liposarcoma. Written as DNA, the CDR3 is TGTGCCAGCAGCTTAGGGGTTAGCGACTACAATGAGCAGTTCTTC. Translation gives CASSLGVSDYNEQFF.